The source of this T cell receptor beta chain is a study of blood T cells in healthy people across ages. Study in general: Template-switching capture recovered about one barcoded beta molecule per two T cells.

This CDR3 region has 15 residues. Trimming stripped 5 bases from V and 9 bases from J, with 24 bases between. CDR1 DFQATT and CDR2 SNEGSKA come from the germline V gene (reference sequence). A second about 7 to 12 cycle PCR used barcoded and J-beta primers. Researchers report that each sample yielded at least 3 million CDR3-containing paired-end reads. Via MiXCR, TCRdb re-called the 5' RACE reads, giving one row per CDR3 protein. The sample has more than 1.4 million distinct CDR3 sequences, approximately 40% seen once. It was ten milliliters of peripheral blood that were drawn from each donor. The clonotype comes from a woman between 18 and 30 years old in good health. The V call is TRBV20-1, the J call TRBJ2-3, with D tentatively TRBD1 or TRBD2 (6 bases each). The specimen was blood. Here the CDR3 DNA reads TGCAGTGCTCCTTTATCGGGGGCCCAGCTAGCCACGCAGTATTTT. The encoded protein is CSAPLSGAQLATQYF.